The next 18 T cell receptor beta chains were all read from a single sample in a study of CD8 T cells in ankylosing spondylitis. Whole-study results and caveats: Ankylosing spondylitis blood seemed to carry a telltale TCR beta motif made of fewer than ten highly homologous variants.

For these receptors, no antigen is known. TCRdb recomputed calls from the 5' RACE reads with MiXCR, one row per CDR3 protein. The profile shows 350,000 to 550,000 distinct CDR3 sequences, 25% to 30% of them singletons. The sample comprised blood, either unsorted or a sorted T cell fraction (not recorded which). The receptors were sampled from a male donor with ankylosing spondylitis.

The V call is TRBV7-9, the J call TRBJ2-7, with D possibly being TRBD2 (5 bases). CDR3 size: 12 residues. CDR1 is SEHNR, CDR2 FQNEAQ, per germline (reference sequence). V lost 3 bases, J lost 9 bases, and 12 bases lay in between. CDR3 sequence reads: CASSFGEDRQYV. The CDR3 coding sequence is TGTGCCAGCAGCTTCGGGGAAGACCGGCAGTACGTC.

The genes are TRBV2 and TRBJ2-7; TRBD1 matches 7 bases. J lost 0 bases, V lost 8 bases, and 7 bases had no gene match. The CDR3 is 14 residues long. Per germline, CDR1 SNHLY and CDR2 FYNNEI. The CDR3 reads CASRKGGASYEQYF. The DNA of the CDR3 is TGTGCCAGCCGGAAAGGGGGCGCCTCCTACGAGCAGTACTTC.

There are a few counts of this clonotype. This rearrangement joins TRBV12-3 or TRBV12-4 to TRBJ1-1; D remains unclear. Trimming took 3 bases from V and 4 from J, leaving 3 bases between them. The CDR3 has 11 residues. The CDR3 bases are TGTGCCAGCAGTTTTTCCACTGAAGCTTTCTTT. Translating it yields CASSFSTEAFF.

CDR3 protein: CATQTGNRNQPQHF. The CDR3 nucleotides are TGTGCCACCCAGACAGGGAACCGGAATCAGCCCCAGCATTTT. The genes are TRBV2 and TRBJ1-5; TRBD1 aligns across 7 bases. The CDR3 runs 14 residues. V shed 10 bases, J shed 4 bases, and the junction held 10 bases outside the gene matches. In germline, CDR1 is SNHLY, CDR2 FYNNEI.

This rearrangement joins TRBV29-1 to TRBJ1-1; the D is unclear. Germline CDR1 SQVTM, CDR2 ANQGSEA. The CDR3 sequence is 12 residues long. V was clipped by 4 bases and J by 1 base, with 7 bases between them. The CDR3 DNA sequence: TGCAGCGTTGGTTCGACGAACACTGAAGCTTTCTTT. This translates into CSVGSTNTEAFF. Complete variable domain (other parts from reference TRBV29-1 and TRBJ1-1): SAVISQKPSRDICQRGTSLTIQCQVDSQVTMMFWYRQQPGQSLTLIATANQGSEATYESGFVIDKFPISRPNLTFSTLTVSNMSPEDSSIYLCSVGSTNTEAFFGQGTRLTVV.

The rearrangement links TRBV20-1 to TRBJ2-1, with D possibly matching TRBD1 (5 bases). Looked up from germline, CDR1 is DFQATT and CDR2 is SNEGSKA (reference sequence). CDR3 length: 10 residues. As DNA, the CDR3 is TGCAGCGCCCAGGGTAATGAGCAGTTCTTC. Its translation: CSAQGNEQFF.

V usage is TRBV7-9 and J usage is TRBJ2-2; possibly TRBD2 for D (6 bases). The V end lost 6 bases, the J end lost 0 bases, and 14 bases lay between the germline ends. CDR3 length: 16 residues. The V gene's germline CDR1 is SEHNR and CDR2 FQNEAQ (reference sequence). CDR3 bases: TGTGCCAGCAGTCAGCGGGTATCTACGAACACCGGGGAGCTGTTTTTT. Amino acid sequence: CASSQRVSTNTGELFF.

There are a few counts of this clonotype. The V gene is TRBV12-3 or TRBV12-4, the J gene TRBJ2-1; tentatively, D is TRBD2 (5 bases). The CDR3 length is 12 residues. Between the trimmed V and J ends, which lost 3 bases and 8 bases, there was a span of 8 bases. The CDR3 sequence is CASSFRGDEQFF. In DNA, the CDR3 is TGTGCCAGCAGTTTCCGGGGAGATGAGCAGTTCTTC.

The chain combines TRBV5-1 with TRBJ2-7, with 7 bases matching TRBD2. There are 13 residues in the CDR3. Unmatched junction bases numbered 8, after V lost 7 bases and J lost 4 bases. Germline lookup yields CDR1 SGHRS and CDR2 YFSETQ. CDR3 sequence: CASGLAVEYEQYF. The DNA for the CDR3 is TGCGCCAGCGGTCTAGCGGTAGAGTACGAGCAGTACTTC.

This clonotype was seen a handful of times. The chain links TRBV2 to TRBJ1-4, with D perhaps TRBD1 (5 bases). The germline V gene encodes CDR1 SNHLY and CDR2 FYNNEI. The CDR3 spans 15 residues. Trimming removed 5 bases at V and 8 bases at J, with 18 bases between. In DNA, the CDR3 is TGTGCCAGCAGTTCCGGGACCACGTCTAGGGAAAAACTGTTTTTT. Translating it yields CASSSGTTSREKLFF.

The chain uses TRBV7-9 and TRBJ2-1; D is perhaps TRBD2 (5 bases). This CDR3 is 11 amino acids long. With 8 bases removed from V and 8 bases from J, the gap between germline ends came to 10 bases. Germline CDR1 SEHNR, CDR2 FQNEAQ (reference sequence). In nucleotides, the CDR3 is TGTGCCAGCGGACGAGGGTATGAGCAGTTCTTC. Translating it yields CASGRGYEQFF.

This chain uses TRBV20-1 with TRBJ2-7; TRBD1 agrees at 7 bases. J lost 5 bases, V lost 4 bases, and 2 bases had no gene match. The CDR3 spans 11 residues. Germline assignment: CDR1 DFQATT and CDR2 SNEGSKA (reference sequence). The CDR3 spells CSATRGNEQYV. For the CDR3, the DNA is TGCAGTGCTACCAGGGGGAACGAGCAGTACGTC.

This clonotype has more than one count but fewer than ten. V gene TRBV20-1 combines with J gene TRBJ1-5; D gene uncertain. Germline values: CDR1 DFQATT, CDR2 SNEGSKA (reference sequence). The CDR3 length is 11 residues. Trimming pared 6 bases from V and 6 bases from J, leaving 9 bases between. CDR3 coding DNA: TGCAGTGCCTTACACGGTCAGCCCCAGCATTTT. This encodes CSALHGQPQHF.

The V and J genes are TRBV3-1 and TRBJ1-1, with D possibly TRBD1 on 6 matching bases. Germline CDR1 is LGHDT and CDR2 is YNNKEL (reference sequence). The CDR3 is 14 residues long. V lost 6 bases, J lost 6 bases, and 17 bases lay in between. CDR3 in DNA: TGTGCCAGCAGTCCAAGATGGGGGGGCTCTGAAGCTTTCTTT. It is translated as CASSPRWGGSEAFF. Full variable domain (missing parts from reference TRBV3-1 and TRBJ1-1): DTAVSQTPKYLVTQMGNDKSIKCEQNLGHDTMYWYKQDSKKFLKIMFSYNNKELIINETVPNRFSPKSPDKAHLNLHINSLELGDSAVYFCASSPRWGGSEAFFGQGTRLTVV.

The chain employs TRBV5-1 and TRBJ2-6; possibly TRBD2 for D (5 bases). The CDR3 spans 17 residues. Germline-derived CDR1 and CDR2 are SGHRS and YFSETQ. Trimming took 2 bases from V and 2 from J, leaving 14 bases between them. Here the CDR3 DNA reads TGCGCCAGCAGCTTACTAGAAACCCAAACTGGGGCCAACGTCCTGACTTTC. It specifies CASSLLETQTGANVLTF. The variable domain in full, completed from reference TRBV5-1 and TRBJ2-6, reads KAGVTQTPRYLIKTRGQQVTLSCSPISGHRSVSWYQQTPGQGLQFLFEYFSETQRNKGNFPGRFSGRQFSNSRSEMNVSTLELGDSALYLCASSLLETQTGANVLTFGAGSRLTVL.

This clonotype was seen a handful of times. The CDR3 loop reads CASRLSPFSDTQYF. The CDR3 DNA sequence: TGCGCCAGCAGACTCTCCCCTTTTTCAGATACGCAGTATTTT. This sequence joins TRBV5-1 and TRBJ2-3; D call uncertain. There are 14 residues in the CDR3. V shed 5 bases and J shed 4 bases, with 14 bases lying between them. Germline lookup yields CDR1 SGHRS and CDR2 YFSETQ.

The chain has TRBV11-3 and TRBJ2-1; no definite D call. Germline V CDR1 and CDR2: SGHNT, YENEEA. The CDR3 has 13 residues. Trimming left V 3 bases short and J 6 bases short, with 9 bases between. The CDR3, as DNA: TGTGCCAGCAGCTTGGAATCTTTCAATGAGCAGTTCTTC. The encoded protein is CASSLESFNEQFF.

The chain combines TRBV12-3 or TRBV12-4 with TRBJ2-5; the match to TRBD2 covers 9 bases. The CDR3 spans 14 residues. Trimming at V came to 8 bases and at J to 4 bases, leaving 8 bases not matched to a gene. The CDR3 DNA is TGTGCCAGCGTCCTAAGCGGGAGGCCAGAGACCCAGTACTTC. Encoded protein: CASVLSGRPETQYF.